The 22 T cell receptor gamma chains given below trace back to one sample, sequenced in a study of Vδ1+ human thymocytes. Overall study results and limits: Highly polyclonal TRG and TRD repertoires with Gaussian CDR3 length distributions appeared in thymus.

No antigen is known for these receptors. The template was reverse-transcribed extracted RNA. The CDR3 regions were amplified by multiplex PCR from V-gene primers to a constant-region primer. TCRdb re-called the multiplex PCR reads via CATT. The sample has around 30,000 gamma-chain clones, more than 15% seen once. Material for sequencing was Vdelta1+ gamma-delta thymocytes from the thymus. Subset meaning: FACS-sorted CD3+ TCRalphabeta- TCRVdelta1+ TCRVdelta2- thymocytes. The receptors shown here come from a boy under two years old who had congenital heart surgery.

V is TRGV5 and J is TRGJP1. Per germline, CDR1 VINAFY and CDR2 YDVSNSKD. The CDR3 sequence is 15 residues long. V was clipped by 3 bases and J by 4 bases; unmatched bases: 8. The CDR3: CATWDRKITGWFKIF. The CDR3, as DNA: TGTGCCACCTGGGACCGTAAGATCACTGGTTGGTTCAAGATATTT.

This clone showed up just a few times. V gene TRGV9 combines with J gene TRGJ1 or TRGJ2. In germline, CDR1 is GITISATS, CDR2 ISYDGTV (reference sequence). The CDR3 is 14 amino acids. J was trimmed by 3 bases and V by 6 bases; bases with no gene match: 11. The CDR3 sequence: CALWTARFYYKKLF. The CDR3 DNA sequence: TGTGCCTTGTGGACTGCCCGATTTTATTATAAGAAACTCTTT.

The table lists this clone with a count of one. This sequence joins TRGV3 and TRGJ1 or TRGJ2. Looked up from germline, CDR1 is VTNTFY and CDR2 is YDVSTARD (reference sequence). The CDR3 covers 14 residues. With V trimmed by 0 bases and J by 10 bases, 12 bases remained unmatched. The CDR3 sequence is CATWDRRPKGKKLF. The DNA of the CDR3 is TGTGCCACCTGGGACAGGCGCCCTAAAGGGAAGAAACTCTTT.

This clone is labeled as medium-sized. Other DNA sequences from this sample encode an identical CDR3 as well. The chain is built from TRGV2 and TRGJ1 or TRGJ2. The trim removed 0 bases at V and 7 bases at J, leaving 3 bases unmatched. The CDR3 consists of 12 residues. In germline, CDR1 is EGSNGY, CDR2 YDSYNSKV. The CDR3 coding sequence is TGTGCCACCTGGGACGGGCTGTATAAGAAACTCTTT. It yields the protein CATWDGLYKKLF.

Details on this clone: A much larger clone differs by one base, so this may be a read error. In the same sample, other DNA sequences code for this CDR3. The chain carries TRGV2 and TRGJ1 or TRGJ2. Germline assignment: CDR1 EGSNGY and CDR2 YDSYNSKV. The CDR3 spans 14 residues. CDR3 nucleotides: TGCGCCACCTGGGACGGGCCGGGTTATTATAAGAAACTCTTT. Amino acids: CATWDGPGYYKKLF.

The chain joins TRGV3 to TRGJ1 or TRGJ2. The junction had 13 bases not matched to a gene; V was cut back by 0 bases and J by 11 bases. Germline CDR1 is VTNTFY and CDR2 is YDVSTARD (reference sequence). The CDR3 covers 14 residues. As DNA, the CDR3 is TGTGCCACCTGGGACAGGTTATTAGGTCCTGAGAAACTCTTT. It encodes CATWDRLLGPEKLF.

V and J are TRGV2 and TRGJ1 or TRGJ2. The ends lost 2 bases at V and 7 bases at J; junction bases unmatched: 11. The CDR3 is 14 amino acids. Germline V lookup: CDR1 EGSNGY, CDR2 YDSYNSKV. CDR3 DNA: TGTGCCACCTGGGACGAACCTTTTGGGTATAAGAAACTCTTT. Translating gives CATWDEPFGYKKLF.

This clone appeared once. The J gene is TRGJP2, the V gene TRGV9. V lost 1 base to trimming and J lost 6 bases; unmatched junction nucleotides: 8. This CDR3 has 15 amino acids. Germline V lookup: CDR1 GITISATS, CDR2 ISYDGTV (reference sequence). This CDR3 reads CALWEVRWGDWIKTF. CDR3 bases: TGTGCCTTGTGGGAGGTCCGTTGGGGTGATTGGATCAAGACGTTT.

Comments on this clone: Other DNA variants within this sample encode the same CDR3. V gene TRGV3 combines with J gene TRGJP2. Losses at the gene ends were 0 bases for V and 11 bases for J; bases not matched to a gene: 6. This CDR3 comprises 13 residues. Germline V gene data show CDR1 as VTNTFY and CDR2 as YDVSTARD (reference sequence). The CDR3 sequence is CATWDRPGWIKTF. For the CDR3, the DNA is TGTGCCACCTGGGACAGGCCTGGGTGGATCAAGACGTTT.

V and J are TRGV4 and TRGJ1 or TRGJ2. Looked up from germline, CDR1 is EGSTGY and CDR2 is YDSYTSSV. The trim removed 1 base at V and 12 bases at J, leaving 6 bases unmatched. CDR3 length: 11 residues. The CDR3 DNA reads TGTGCCACCTGGGATGGCGTAAGGAAACTCTTT. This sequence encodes CATWDGVRKLF.

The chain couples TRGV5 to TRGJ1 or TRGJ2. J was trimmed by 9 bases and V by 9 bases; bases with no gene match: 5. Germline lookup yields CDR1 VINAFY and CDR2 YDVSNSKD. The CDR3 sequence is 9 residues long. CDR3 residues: CATPVKKLF. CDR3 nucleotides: TGTGCCACCCCAGTTAAGAAACTCTTT.

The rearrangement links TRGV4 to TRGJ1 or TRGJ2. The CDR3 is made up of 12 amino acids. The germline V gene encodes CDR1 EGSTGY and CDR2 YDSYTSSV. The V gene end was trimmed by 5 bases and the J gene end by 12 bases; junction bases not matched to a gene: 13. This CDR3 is CATWGGGSRKLF. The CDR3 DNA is TGTGCCACCTGGGGGGGGGGATCGAGGAAACTCTTT.

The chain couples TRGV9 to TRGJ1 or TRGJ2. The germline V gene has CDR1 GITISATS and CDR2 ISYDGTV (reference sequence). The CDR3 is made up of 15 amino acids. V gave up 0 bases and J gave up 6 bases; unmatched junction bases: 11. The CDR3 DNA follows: TGTGCCTTGTGGGAGGTGGTAGGAGATGGTTATAAGAAACTCTTT. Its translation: CALWEVVGDGYKKLF.

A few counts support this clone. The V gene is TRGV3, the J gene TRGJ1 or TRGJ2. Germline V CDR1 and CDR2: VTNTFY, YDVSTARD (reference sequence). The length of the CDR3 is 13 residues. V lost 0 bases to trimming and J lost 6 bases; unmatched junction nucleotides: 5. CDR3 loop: CATWDRICYKKLF. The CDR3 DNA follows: TGTGCCACCTGGGACAGGATTTGTTATAAGAAACTCTTT.

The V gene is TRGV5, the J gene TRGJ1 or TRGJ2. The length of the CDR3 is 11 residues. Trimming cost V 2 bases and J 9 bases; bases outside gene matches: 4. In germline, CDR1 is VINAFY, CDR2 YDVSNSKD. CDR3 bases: TGTGCCACCTGGGACACCCCTAAGAAACTCTTT. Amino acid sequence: CATWDTPKKLF.

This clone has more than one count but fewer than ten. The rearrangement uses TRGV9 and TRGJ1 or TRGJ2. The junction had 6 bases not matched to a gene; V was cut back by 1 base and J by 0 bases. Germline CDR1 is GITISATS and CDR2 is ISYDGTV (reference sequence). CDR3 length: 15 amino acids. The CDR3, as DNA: TGTGCCTTGTGGGAGGTCGGTCAGAATTATTATAAGAAACTCTTT. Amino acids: CALWEVGQNYYKKLF.

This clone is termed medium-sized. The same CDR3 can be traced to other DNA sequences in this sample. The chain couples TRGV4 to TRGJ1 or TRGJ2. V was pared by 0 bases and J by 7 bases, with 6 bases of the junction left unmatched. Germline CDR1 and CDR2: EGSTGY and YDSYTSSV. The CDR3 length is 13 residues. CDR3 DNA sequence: TGTGCCACCTGGGATGGGCCGGGATATAAGAAACTCTTT. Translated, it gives CATWDGPGYKKLF.

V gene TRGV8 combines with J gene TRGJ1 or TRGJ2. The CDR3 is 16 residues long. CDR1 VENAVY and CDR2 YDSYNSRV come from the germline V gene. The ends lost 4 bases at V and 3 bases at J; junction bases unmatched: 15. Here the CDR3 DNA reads TGTGCCACCTGGGACAGGTCCCGTACGTCTTATTATAAGAAACTCTTT. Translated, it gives CATWDRSRTSYYKKLF.

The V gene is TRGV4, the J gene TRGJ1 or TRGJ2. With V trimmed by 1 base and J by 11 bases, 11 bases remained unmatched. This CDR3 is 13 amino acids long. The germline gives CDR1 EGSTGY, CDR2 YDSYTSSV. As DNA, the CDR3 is TGTGCCACCTGGGATGGACCTGTCATGGAGAAACTCTTT. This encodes CATWDGPVMEKLF.

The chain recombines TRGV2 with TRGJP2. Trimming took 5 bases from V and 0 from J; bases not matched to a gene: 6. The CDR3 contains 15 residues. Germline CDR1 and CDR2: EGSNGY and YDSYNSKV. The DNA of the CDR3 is TGTGCCACCTGGGTACAAAATAGTAGTGATTGGATCAAGACGTTT. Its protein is CATWVQNSSDWIKTF.

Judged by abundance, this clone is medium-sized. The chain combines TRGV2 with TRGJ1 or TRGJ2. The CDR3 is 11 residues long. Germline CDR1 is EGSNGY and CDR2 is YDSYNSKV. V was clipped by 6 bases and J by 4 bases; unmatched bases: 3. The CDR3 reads CATWSYYKKLF. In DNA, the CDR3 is TGTGCCACCTGGTCATATTATAAGAAACTCTTT.

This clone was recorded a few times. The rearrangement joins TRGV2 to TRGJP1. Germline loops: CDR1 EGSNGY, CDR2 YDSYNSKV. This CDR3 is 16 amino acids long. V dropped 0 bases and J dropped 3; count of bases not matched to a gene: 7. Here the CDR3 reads CATWDGPRATGWFKIF. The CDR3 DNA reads TGTGCCACCTGGGACGGGCCTCGTGCCACTGGTTGGTTCAAGATATTT.